This T cell receptor beta chain was captured in a study of early T cells in non-severe SARS-CoV-2 infection (dated by TCRdb to about 2021). Study-level background: Because TCR sequencing was done on bulk RNA from unsorted whole blood, the alpha and beta chains could not be paired. Paper-wide results and their limitations: VDJdb matching was skewed toward anti-spike CD8 responses and likely underestimated virus-specific expansions by missing private and CD4 specificities.

To prepare the library, 5' RACE was applied. The data were produced on a NextSeq 500. In the TCR library protocol, unique molecular identifiers were attached to individual cDNA molecules to correct for PCR bias and sequencing error. Both TCR alpha and beta chains were sequenced, and tight co-correlation was observed between alpha and beta sequence abundances in each sample. As for the authors' bioinformatics: V gene, J gene and CDR3 annotation of TCR sequences was performed with Decombinator V4. Expanded TCRs were defined as changing significantly between any two time points under a Poisson model with p below 0.0001. TCR abundances were normalised to the total number of TCRs sequenced per sample and expressed as counts per million. TRAV1-2 paired with TRAJ12, TRAJ20 or TRAJ33 defined MAIT TCRs, while TRAV10 paired with TRAJ18 defined iNKT TCRs. A search of VDJdb, accessed on 1 November 2021, was run for TCRs annotated to CMV, EBV and SARS-CoV-2, with TCRs annotated for multiple antigens excluded. Using fastp trimming at Q25 and MiXCR clonotype assembly, TCRdb reanalyzed the public sequencing data and kept in-frame beta chains. Every entry covers one CDR3 protein and lists the most common genes and DNA from its rows. The V and J calls shown here were made by TCRdb, not taken from the authors' results. Present in this sample are about 60,000 distinct CDR3 sequences, about 12% of which were seen just once. 9.5% to 10% of the sample comes from the top ten.

This was a case-control study nested in a cohort of healthcare workers in London, UK, who had nasopharyngeal swab PCR tests and blood samples taken every week. Healthcare workers were recruited during the week of the UK lockdown, between 23 and 31 March 2020, and followed weekly for up to roughly 15 weeks. About this clonotype: Its antigen specificity is not known. No base qualities exist here, and no much larger clone lies one base off it.

The cysteine opens and the phenylalanine closes a CDR3 of 15 amino acids. Of the read, only the CDR3 DNA is kept; its 45 bases are in frame from base 1. Relative to germline, V is missing 4 bases and J is missing 10 bases, with 7 bases of the junction outside any gene match. The germline V gene specifies SGHAT as CDR1 and FQNNGV as CDR2. Recombination linked TRBV11-2 to TRBJ1-6, and 10 bases in between align with TRBD1. Specimen: whole blood. The receptor was isolated from an adult who was a healthcare worker with PCR-confirmed SARS-CoV-2 infection or an uninfected control (not recorded which). CDR3 reads: CASSSAGTGVSPLHF. DNA sequence: TGTGCCAGCAGCTCCGCCGGGACAGGGGTGTCACCCCTCCACTTT.